The 17 T cell receptor beta chains below all came from one sample that was sequenced in a study of T cells after yellow fever vaccination. One entry per CDR3 protein, called by TCRdb with MiXCR from the 5' RACE reads. The table shows over 150,000 distinct CDR3 sequences, with approximately 6.2% occurring only once. The sample was CD4+ T cells sorted from PBMCs, taken on the day of the first yellow fever vaccination. The receptors here all came from a man younger than 30 who received the YFV17D yellow fever vaccine.

The chain carries TRBV7-2 and TRBJ2-3; possible D gene TRBD2, 8 bases. The germline V gene encodes CDR1 SGHTA and CDR2 FQGNSA. CDR3 length: 15 residues. Between the trimmed V and J ends, which lost 7 bases and 9 bases, there was a span of 23 bases. Written as DNA, the CDR3 is TGTGCCAGCACCGGGACTAGGGGGCGCGGGGGGACGCAGTATTTT. Translation: CASTGTRGRGGTQYF.

V gene TRBV6-2 or TRBV6-3 combines with J gene TRBJ2-1; 8 bases match TRBD2. CDR3 length: 15 amino acids. The V gene end was trimmed by 5 bases and the J gene end by 5 bases; junction bases not matched to a gene: 8. The germline V gene encodes CDR1 MNHEY and CDR2 SVGEGT. The CDR3 sequence: CASSPSGTRDNEQFF. CDR3 in DNA: TGTGCCAGCAGTCCGTCCGGGACTAGGGACAATGAGCAGTTCTTC.

Notes on this clonotype: A single base separates this from a much larger clone, so it may be a read error. The chain has TRBV15 and TRBJ1-5, with unresolved D. Germline V CDR1 and CDR2: LNHNV, YYDKDF (reference sequence). This CDR3 comprises 13 residues. The CDR3 sequence: CATSRGTGQLQHF. CDR3 coding DNA: TGTGCCACCTCTCGTGGAACGGGTCAGCTCCAGCATTTT.

V usage is TRBV20-1 and J usage is TRBJ2-3; D is perhaps TRBD2 (5 bases). This CDR3 comprises 13 residues. The V end was cut by 6 bases, the J end by 5 bases, with 15 bases between. The V gene's germline CDR1 is DFQATT and CDR2 SNEGSKA (reference sequence). The CDR3 sequence is CSAGGTIEDTQYF. The CDR3 nucleotides read TGCAGTGCCGGAGGCACAATTGAAGATACGCAGTATTTT.

Regarding this clonotype: It may be a read error: a sequence one base away is much more abundant. The chain recombines TRBV20-1 with TRBJ2-1, with TRBD1 identical over 9 bases. This CDR3 spans 15 amino acids. Germline trimming cut 5 bases from V and 7 bases from J; bases unmatched to any gene: 12. Germline-derived CDR1 and CDR2 are DFQATT and SNEGSKA (reference sequence). The CDR3 is CSAPKTGGGRNEQFF. Written as DNA, the CDR3 is TGCAGTGCTCCCAAAACAGGGGGCGGAAGGAATGAGCAGTTCTTC.

This clonotype showed up many times. V and J are TRBV7-2 and TRBJ1-5; D is unclear. Germline CDR1 SGHTA, CDR2 FQGNSA. CDR3 length: 15 residues. V dropped 2 bases and J dropped 2 bases, with 10 bases sitting between them. The CDR3 reads CASSLFLQGNQPQHF. CDR3 nucleotides: TGTGCCAGCAGCTTATTCTTGCAGGGCAATCAGCCCCAGCATTTT. Full variable domain (outside the CDR3, taken from reference TRBV7-2 and TRBJ1-5): GAGVSQSPSNKVTEKGKDVELRCDPISGHTALYWYRQSLGQGLEFLIYFQGNSAPDKSGLPSDRFSAERTGGSVSTLTIQRTQQEDSAVYLCASSLFLQGNQPQHFGDGTRLSIL.

This chain joins TRBV7-2 and TRBJ2-7; 10 bases match TRBD1. The V gene end was trimmed by 5 bases and the J gene end by 3 bases; junction bases not matched to a gene: 10. The CDR3 has 16 amino acids. Germline CDR1 and CDR2: SGHTA and FQGNSA. The DNA for the CDR3 is TGTGCCAGCAGCACGAGGAGGGGACAGGGGCTCTACGAGCAGTACTTC. Translated, it gives CASSTRRGQGLYEQYF.

The rearrangement uses TRBV20-1 and TRBJ2-1, with 11 bases fitting TRBD2. This CDR3 has 16 residues. Germline V gene lookup returns CDR1 DFQATT and CDR2 SNEGSKA (reference sequence). The V segment lost 3 bases and the J segment 2 bases; nucleotides outside the gene matches: 6. Written as DNA, the CDR3 is TGCAGTGCTAGGGCGCCTAGCGGGGGGACCTACAATGAGCAGTTCTTC. This gives the protein CSARAPSGGTYNEQFF.

V usage is TRBV6-1 and J usage is TRBJ2-6; no reliable D call. The germline gives CDR1 MNHNS, CDR2 SASEGT. The V end lost 6 bases, the J end lost 0 bases, and 9 bases lay between the germline ends. This CDR3 contains 15 residues. CDR3 in DNA: TGTGCCAGCAGCGTCCATAACTCTGGGGCCAACGTCCTGACTTTC. Translated, it gives CASSVHNSGANVLTF.

This clonotype was recorded at least ten times. At one boundary the junction diverges from the germline segment, which might be a read error. V and J are TRBV7-2 and TRBJ2-7; D gene ambiguous. The CDR3 contains 11 residues. Germline V CDR1 and CDR2: SGHTA, FQGNSA. CDR3 sequence: CASSLEGYIHF. As DNA, the CDR3 is TGTGCCAGCAGCTTAGAAGGGTACATCCACTTC.

This clonotype has ten or more counts. The rearrangement links TRBV28 to TRBJ1-1; TRBD1 might be the D (6 bases). The CDR3 consists of 12 residues. V shed 7 bases and J shed 8 bases, with 14 bases lying between them. Germline-derived CDR1 and CDR2 are MDHEN and SYDVKM. For the CDR3, the DNA is TGTGCCAGCATCTCACCGGGGGGCGAAGCTTTCTTT. Its translation is CASISPGGEAFF.

This clonotype was seen a handful of times. This chain links TRBV7-6 with TRBJ2-6; 8 bases map to TRBD2. This CDR3 comprises 16 residues. Per the germline V gene, CDR1 is SGHVS and CDR2 is FNYEAQ. V lost 5 bases, J lost 2 bases, and 5 bases stayed unmatched. In DNA form, the CDR3 reads TGTGCCAGCAGCCCCCGGGGGGGGGCTGGGGCCAACGTCCTGACTTTC. It encodes CASSPRGGAGANVLTF.

In this sample, this clonotype turned up many times. The chain is built from TRBV12-3 or TRBV12-4 and TRBJ1-2, with 8 bases matching TRBD1. V gave up 4 bases and J gave up 8 bases; unmatched junction bases: 3. The CDR3 runs 12 residues. Here the CDR3 DNA reads TGTGCCAGCAGTTCCGGGACAGGCGGCTACACCTTC. Translating gives CASSSGTGGYTF.

This clonotype was counted many times. J is TRBJ2-7 and V is TRBV5-1; possibly TRBD1 for D (6 bases). The V and J ends lost 7 bases and 4 bases respectively, with 18 bases between them. Germline values: CDR1 SGHRS, CDR2 YFSETQ. CDR3 length equals 14 residues. This chain's CDR3 is CASAPGTPLYEQYF. CDR3 in DNA: TGCGCCAGCGCTCCCGGGACACCCCTTTACGAGCAGTACTTC. Complete variable domain (other parts from reference TRBV5-1 and TRBJ2-7): KAGVTQTPRYLIKTRGQQVTLSCSPISGHRSVSWYQQTPGQGLQFLFEYFSETQRNKGNFPGRFSGRQFSNSRSEMNVSTLELGDSALYLCASAPGTPLYEQYFGPGTRLTVT.

This clonotype came up many times. The J gene is TRBJ2-2, the V gene TRBV9; D may correspond to TRBD1 or TRBD2 (6 bases each). The CDR3 runs to 15 residues. V lost 5 bases to trimming and J lost 5 bases, with 16 bases between them. Germline loops: CDR1 SGDLS, CDR2 YYNGEE. The CDR3: CASRGRQAGTGELFF. The CDR3 coding sequence is TGTGCCAGCAGGGGGAGACAGGCGGGGACCGGGGAGCTGTTTTTT.

This clonotype occurred many times. This chain connects TRBV20-1 to TRBJ1-4; no reliable D call. The CDR3 loop spans 10 amino acids. CDR1 and CDR2 from the germline V gene are DFQATT and SNEGSKA (reference sequence). Trimming stripped 2 bases from V and 8 bases from J, with 3 bases between. CDR3 sequence: CSARLEKLFF. The CDR3 DNA reads as TGCAGTGCTAGATTGGAAAAACTGTTTTTT.

This clonotype was recorded many times. The V gene is TRBV5-8, the J gene TRBJ2-6; maybe TRBD1 (6 bases). Trimming removed 7 bases from V and 1 base from J, with 9 bases in between. CDR1 and CDR2 from the germline V gene are SGHTS and YDEGEE. CDR3 length: 14 amino acids. CDR3 amino acids: CASDRSSGANVLTF. CDR3 coding DNA: TGTGCCAGCGACAGGAGTTCTGGGGCCAACGTCCTGACTTTC.